Listed below are T cell receptor beta chains from one sample, sequenced in a study of T cells in localized non-small cell lung cancer. Data came from immunoSEQ multiplex PCR; TCRdb stores just in-frame clones and leaves some out. Of tens of thousands of clones in the sample, about 80% were seen once. Sequencing used peripheral blood, obtained before any cancer treatment. Source of these receptors: a male donor aged 60 or older with stage III squamous cell lung carcinoma. CDR3s leave out the opening cysteine and the closing phenylalanine or tryptophan.

cdr3_length,v_call,cdr3_aa
9,TRBV28,ASLGQFEAF
15,TRBV18,ASSPPNRGTTNEKLF
14,TRBV4-2,ASSQDHMAGQETQY
11,TRBV11-2,ASSYSGGEKLF
11,TRBV10-3,AISGTESPEQY
9,TRBV20-1,SARKAPEAF
11,TRBV9,ASGVAITDTQY
10,TRBV7-2,ASSLDRATQY
12,TRBV18,ASSPTAINEKLF
16,TRBV10-3,AISESAGGQGARNEQF
11,TRBV6-5,ASSATASYGYT
14,TRBV30,AWSVGRTGYNSPLH
13,TRBV19,ASNEGASGPYEQY
12,TRBV5-1,ASSRRGNTGELF
13,TRBV6-5,ASSYSGQRNTEAF
17,TRBV4-1,ASSPGVAGGSSGANVLT
12,TRBV7-9,ASSFLARGETQY
9,TRBV30,AWSVYGEQF
15,TRBV30,AWSDSPFGPSSYGYT
12,TRBV5-1,ASSLSGTGEGYT
15,TRBV5-1,ASSLLPGQGASGELF
13,TRBV6-1,ASSRTGPGGYGYT
9,TRBV20-1,SAKVADTQY
13,TRBV11-3,ASSLTGQGVNEQF
15,TRBV18,ASSTLGTAVNTGELF